This T cell receptor (beta chain) appears in the sequencing data of a study of breast tumors, draining lymph nodes, adjacent tissues. Axillary draining lymph nodes of breast cancer patients supplied the node samples. TCRdb itself ran the multiplex PCR reads through MiXCR, one entry per CDR3 protein. The table lists about 230,000 distinct CDR3 sequences, about a third of them singletons. Remarks on this clonotype: An end of the junction differs from the germline gene, which may be a read error.

Germline V gives CDR1 KGHSH, CDR2 LQKENI. The CDR3 totals 15 residues. Sequenced sample: axillary lymph node tissue. This chain joins TRBV18 and TRBJ2-2, with TRBD1 identical over 8 bases. This clonotype was sampled from a female donor with breast cancer. Some clones in this sample may be carry-over from other donors' samples. As DNA, the CDR3 is TGTGCCGGCTCAACCGGGACAGGTATCACCGGGGAGCTGTTTTTT. As protein: CAGSTGTGITGELFF. The variable domain in full, completed from reference TRBV18 and TRBJ2-2, reads NAGVMQNPRHLVRRRGQEARLRCSPMKGHSHVYWYRQLPEEGLKFMVYLQKENIIDESGMPKERFSAEFPKEGPSILRIQQVVRGDSAAYFCAGSTGTGITGELFFGEGSRLTVL.